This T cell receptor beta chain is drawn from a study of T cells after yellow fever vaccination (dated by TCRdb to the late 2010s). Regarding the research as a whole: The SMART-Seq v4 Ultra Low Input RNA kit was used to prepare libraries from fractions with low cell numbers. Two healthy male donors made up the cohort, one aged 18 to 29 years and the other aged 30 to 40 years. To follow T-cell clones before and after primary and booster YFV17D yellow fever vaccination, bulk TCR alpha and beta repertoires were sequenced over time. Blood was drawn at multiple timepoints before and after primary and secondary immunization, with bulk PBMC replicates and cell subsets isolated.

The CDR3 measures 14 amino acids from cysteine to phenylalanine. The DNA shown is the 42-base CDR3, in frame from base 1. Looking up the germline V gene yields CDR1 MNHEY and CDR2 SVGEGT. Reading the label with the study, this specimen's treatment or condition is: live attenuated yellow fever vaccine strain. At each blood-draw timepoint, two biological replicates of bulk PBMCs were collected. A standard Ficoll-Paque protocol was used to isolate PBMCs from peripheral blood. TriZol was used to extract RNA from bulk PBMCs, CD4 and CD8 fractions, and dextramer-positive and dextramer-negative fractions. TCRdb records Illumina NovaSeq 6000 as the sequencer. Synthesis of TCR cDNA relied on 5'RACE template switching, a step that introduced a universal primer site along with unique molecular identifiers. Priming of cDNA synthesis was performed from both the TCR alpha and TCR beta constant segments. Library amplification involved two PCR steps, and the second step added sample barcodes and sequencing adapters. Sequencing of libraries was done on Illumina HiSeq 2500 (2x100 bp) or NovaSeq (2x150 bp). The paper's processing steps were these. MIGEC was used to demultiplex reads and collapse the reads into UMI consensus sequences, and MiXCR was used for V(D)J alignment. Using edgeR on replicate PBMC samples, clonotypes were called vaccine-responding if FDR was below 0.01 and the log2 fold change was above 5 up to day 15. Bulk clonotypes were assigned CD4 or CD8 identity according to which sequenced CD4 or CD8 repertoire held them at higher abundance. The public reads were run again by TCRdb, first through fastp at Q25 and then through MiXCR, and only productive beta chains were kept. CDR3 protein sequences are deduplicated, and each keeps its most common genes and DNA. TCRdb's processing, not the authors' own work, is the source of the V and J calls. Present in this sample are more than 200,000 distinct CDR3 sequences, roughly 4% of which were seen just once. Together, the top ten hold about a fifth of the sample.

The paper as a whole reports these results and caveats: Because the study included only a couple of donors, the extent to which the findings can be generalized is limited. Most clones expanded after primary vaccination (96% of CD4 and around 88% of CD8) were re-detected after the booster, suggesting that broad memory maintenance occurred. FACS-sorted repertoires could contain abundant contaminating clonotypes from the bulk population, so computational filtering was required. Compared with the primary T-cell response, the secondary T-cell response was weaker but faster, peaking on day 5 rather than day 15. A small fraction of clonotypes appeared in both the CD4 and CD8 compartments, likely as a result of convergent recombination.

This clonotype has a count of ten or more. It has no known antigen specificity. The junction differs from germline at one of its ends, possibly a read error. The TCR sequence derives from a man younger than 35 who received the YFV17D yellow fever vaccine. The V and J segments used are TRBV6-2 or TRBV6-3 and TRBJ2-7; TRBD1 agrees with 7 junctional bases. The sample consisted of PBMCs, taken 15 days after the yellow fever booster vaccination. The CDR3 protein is CASSSQHRQGSLVF. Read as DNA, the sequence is TGTGCCAGCAGTTCCCAGCATCGACAGGGCAGTTTAGTATTC.